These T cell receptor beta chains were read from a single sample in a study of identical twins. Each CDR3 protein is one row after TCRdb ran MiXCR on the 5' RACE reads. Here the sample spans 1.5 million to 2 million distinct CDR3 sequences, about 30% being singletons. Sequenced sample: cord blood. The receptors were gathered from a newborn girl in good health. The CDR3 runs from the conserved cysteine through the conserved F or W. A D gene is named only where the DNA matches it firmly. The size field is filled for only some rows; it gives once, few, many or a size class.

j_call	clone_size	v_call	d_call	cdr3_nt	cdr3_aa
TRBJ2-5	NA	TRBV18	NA	TGTGCCAGCTCACCATTTTCAGAGACCCAGTACTTC	CASSPFSETQYF
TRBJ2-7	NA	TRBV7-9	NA	TGTGCCAGCAGCCCCCAAACAGGATTCTCCTACGAGCAGTACTTC	CASSPQTGFSYEQYF
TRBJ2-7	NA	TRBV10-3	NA	TGTGCCATCAGTGAGAATATCCCCTCCTACGAGCAGTACTTC	CAISENIPSYEQYF
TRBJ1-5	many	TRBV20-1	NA	TGCAGTGCTAGAGATCCAAGGAATAGCAATCAGCCCCAGCATTTT	CSARDPRNSNQPQHF
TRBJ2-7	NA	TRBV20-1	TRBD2	TGCAGTGCTAGGAGCAGCGGGGGGGTCGGAAGCTCCTACAATGAGCAGTACTTC	CSARSSGGVGSSYNEQYF
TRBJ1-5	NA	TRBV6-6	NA	TGTGCCAGCACCGGCAAACATCCAGGACAGCCCCAGCATTTT	CASTGKHPGQPQHF
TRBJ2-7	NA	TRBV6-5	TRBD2	TGTGCCAGCAGTTACTCCACTAGCGGGGGGGCCATACACAATGAGCAGTACTTC	CASSYSTSGGAIHNEQYF
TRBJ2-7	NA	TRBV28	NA	TGTGCCAGCAGTTTAGATAGATGGCGGTGGGTGGACGAGCAGTACTTC	CASSLDRWRWVDEQYF
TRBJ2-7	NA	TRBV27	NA	TGTGCCAGCAGTTTCGGCCTAGCGTCGAGCTCCTACAATGAGCAGTACTTC	CASSFGLASSSYNEQYF
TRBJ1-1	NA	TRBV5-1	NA	TGCGCCAGCAGCTCGGGACACCTTGAAGCTTTCTTT	CASSSGHLEAFF
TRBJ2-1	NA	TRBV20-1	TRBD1	TGCAGTGCTAGTCGGGACAGTTACAATGGGCAGTTCTTC	CSASRDSYNGQFF
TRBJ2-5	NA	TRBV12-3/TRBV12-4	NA	TGTGCCAGCACCACAGGGTTTAGGGAGACCCAGTACTTC	CASTTGFRETQYF
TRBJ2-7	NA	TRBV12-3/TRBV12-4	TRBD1	TGTGCCAGCAGTTCACAGGGGGGTGGTGACGAGCAGTACTTC	CASSSQGGGDEQYF
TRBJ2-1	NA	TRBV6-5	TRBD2	TGTGCCAGCAGTTGCCAAAGCGGGAGGGCCTACAATGAGCAGTTCTTC	CASSCQSGRAYNEQFF
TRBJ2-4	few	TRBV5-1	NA	TGCGCCAGCAGCGCCCCGCAGGAGGGAACCAAAAACATTCAGTACTTC	CASSAPQEGTKNIQYF
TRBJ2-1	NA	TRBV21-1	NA	TGTGCCAGCAGCAAAGGGGGGACAGGGTACAATGAGCAGTTCTTC	CASSKGGTGYNEQFF
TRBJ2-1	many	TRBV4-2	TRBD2	TGTGCCAGCAGCCAACTAGCGGGGGGGGCCAATGAGCAGTTCTTC	CASSQLAGGANEQFF
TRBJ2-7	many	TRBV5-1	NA	TGCGCCAGCAGCTTCTCCGGGTCCGCTGGGGAGCAGTACTTC	CASSFSGSAGEQYF
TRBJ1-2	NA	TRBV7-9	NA	TGTGCCGGCAGCTTAGGGGACTCATGGCCCTATGGCTACACCTTC	CAGSLGDSWPYGYTF
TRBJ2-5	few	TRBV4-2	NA	TGTGCCAGCAGCCAAGATTTGACTAGCCAGTACTTC	CASSQDLTSQYF
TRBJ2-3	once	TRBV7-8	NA	TGTGCCAGCAGCTTAGGGTACCGGGAAATGGCAGATACGCAGTATTTT	CASSLGYREMADTQYF
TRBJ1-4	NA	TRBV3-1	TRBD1	TGTGCCAGCAGCCAAGAAGGGACAGGGACAGCAACTAATGAAAAACTGTTTTTT	CASSQEGTGTATNEKLFF
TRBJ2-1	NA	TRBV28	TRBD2	TGTGCCAGCAGTCCCGGGACTAGCGGGACCCATGAGCAGTTCTTC	CASSPGTSGTHEQFF
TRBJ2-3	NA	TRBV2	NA	TGTGCCAGCAGTACCGGGCCGAGCCGCACAGATACGCAGTATTTT	CASSTGPSRTDTQYF
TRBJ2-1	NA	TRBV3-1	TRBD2	TGTGCCAGCAGCAAAGGTTCGCGGACTAGCGGGGGGTTCTTC	CASSKGSRTSGGFF
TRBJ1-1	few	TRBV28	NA	TGTGCCAGCAGTTTACAGGGACTTACTGAAGCTTTCTTT	CASSLQGLTEAFF
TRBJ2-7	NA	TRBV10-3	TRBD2	TGTGCCATCAAGGGCGGGGGGCTATACAATGAGCAGTACTTC	CAIKGGGLYNEQYF
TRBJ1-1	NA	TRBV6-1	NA	TGTGCCAGCAGTGTTCTGGGGTCGGGTGAAGCTTTCTTT	CASSVLGSGEAFF
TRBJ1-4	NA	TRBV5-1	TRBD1	TGCGCCAGCAGCTTGGACCCGGACAGGGATGAAAAACTGTTTTTT	CASSLDPDRDEKLFF
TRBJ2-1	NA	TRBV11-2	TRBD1	TGTGCCAGCAGCTTAGACAGGGGGCAATACAATGAGCAGTTCTTC	CASSLDRGQYNEQFF
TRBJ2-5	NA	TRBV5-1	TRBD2	TGCGCCAGCAGCCTTTTAGCGGGAGTAACTCAGGGTGAGCAGTACTTC	CASSLLAGVTQGEQYF
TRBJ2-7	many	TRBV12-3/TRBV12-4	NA	TGTGCCAGCAGTGACAGGAGCTCCTACGAGCAGTACTTC	CASSDRSSYEQYF
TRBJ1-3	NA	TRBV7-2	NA	TGTGCCAGCAGCTTTCTGGGGGGAAACACCATATATTTT	CASSFLGGNTIYF
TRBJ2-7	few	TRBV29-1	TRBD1	TGCAGCGTTGGACCCCTTGCGGAGACAGGGGGCTACGAGCAGTACTTC	CSVGPLAETGGYEQYF
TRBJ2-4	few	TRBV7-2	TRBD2	TGTGCCAGCAGCTTAGATGCTAGCGGGAGTTTTAAGGCCAAAAACATTCAGTACTTC	CASSLDASGSFKAKNIQYF
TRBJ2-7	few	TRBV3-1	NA	TGTGCCAGCAGCCAAAGCGACGAGCAGTACTTC	CASSQSDEQYF
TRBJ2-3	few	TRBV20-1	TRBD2	TGCAGTGCCAGAAGCGGGAGGCGTAGCGATACGCAGTATTTT	CSARSGRRSDTQYF
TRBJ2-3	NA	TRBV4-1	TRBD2	TGCGCCAGCAGCCGTTTGGCGGGGGGGCTTCTGGATACGCAGTATTTT	CASSRLAGGLLDTQYF
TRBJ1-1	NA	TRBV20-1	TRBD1	TGCAGTACTAGACGACAGGGTCCGAACACTGAAGCTTTCTTT	CSTRRQGPNTEAFF
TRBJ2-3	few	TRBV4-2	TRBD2	TGTGCCAGCAGCCAAAACCTACTAGCGGGTACAGATACGCAGTATTTT	CASSQNLLAGTDTQYF
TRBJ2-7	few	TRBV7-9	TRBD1	TGTGCCAGCAGTGGGACAGGGGCATACAATGAGCAGTACTTC	CASSGTGAYNEQYF
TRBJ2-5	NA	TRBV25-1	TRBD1	TGTGCCAGCAGTGAAGGAACAGGGGGCCGGGAGACCCAGTACTTC	CASSEGTGGRETQYF
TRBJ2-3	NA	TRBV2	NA	TGTGCCAGCAAAGGGGGGTTCCCCCCAGATACGCAGTATTTT	CASKGGFPPDTQYF
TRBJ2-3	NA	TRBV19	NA	TGTGCCAGTAGTGCCCAGACTTGGGGAGATACGCAGTATTTT	CASSAQTWGDTQYF
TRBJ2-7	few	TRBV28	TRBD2	TGTGCCAGCAGTAGCGGGAGTCCCACCTACGAGCAGTACTTC	CASSSGSPTYEQYF
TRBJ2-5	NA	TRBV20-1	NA	TGCAGTGCAGAACAGGGTTCACAAGAGACCCAGTACTTC	CSAEQGSQETQYF
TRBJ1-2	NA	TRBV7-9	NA	TGTGCCAGCAGCTTAGCAGAAGCTAACTATGGCTACACCTTC	CASSLAEANYGYTF
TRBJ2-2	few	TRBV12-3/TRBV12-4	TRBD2	TGTGCCAGCAGTTTTCAACGGGGGGGCATCGGGGAGCTGTTTTTT	CASSFQRGGIGELFF
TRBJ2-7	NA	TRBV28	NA	TGTGCCAGCAGTTTATGGTCTTCGCGACAGTACGAGCAGTACTTC	CASSLWSSRQYEQYF
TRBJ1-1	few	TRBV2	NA	TGTGCCAGTTTAGACATGAACACTGAAGCTTTCTTT	CASLDMNTEAFF
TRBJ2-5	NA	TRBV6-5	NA	TGTGCCAGCAGTTACCAGACAGGACTGCGGGGCGAGACCCAGTACTTC	CASSYQTGLRGETQYF
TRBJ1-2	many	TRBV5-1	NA	TGCGCCAGCAGCCCGAATAAAGGCACCCGCCTGGATTATGGCTACACCTTC	CASSPNKGTRLDYGYTF
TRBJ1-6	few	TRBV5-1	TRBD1	TGCGCCAGCAGTCGCAATACAGGGGGACAATCACCCCTCCACTTT	CASSRNTGGQSPLHF